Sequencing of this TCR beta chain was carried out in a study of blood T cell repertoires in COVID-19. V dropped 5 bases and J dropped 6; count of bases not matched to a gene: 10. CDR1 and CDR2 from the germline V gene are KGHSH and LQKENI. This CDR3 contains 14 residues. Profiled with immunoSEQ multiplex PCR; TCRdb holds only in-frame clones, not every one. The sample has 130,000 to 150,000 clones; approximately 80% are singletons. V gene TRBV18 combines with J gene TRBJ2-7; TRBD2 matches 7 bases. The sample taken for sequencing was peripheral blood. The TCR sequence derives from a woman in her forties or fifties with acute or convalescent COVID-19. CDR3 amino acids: CASSREGRGSEQYF. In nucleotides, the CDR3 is TGTGCCAGCTCAAGGGAGGGGAGAGGGTCCGAGCAGTACTTC.